This T cell receptor delta chain comes out of a study of γδ T cells in repeated Plasmodium falciparum infection. On this clone: For this DNA, TCRdb reports the protein of a much larger clone, which diverges at residue 13, most likely from a read error; the protein presented here is translated directly from the DNA.

This CDR3 has 18 amino acids. From germline, CDR1 is TSWWSYY and CDR2 QGS. With 7 bases removed from V and 3 bases from J, the gap between germline ends came to 27 bases. TCRdb used CATT to re-call clones from the multiplex PCR reads. The sample gives tens of thousands of delta-chain clones, 0.75% to 1% of which show up once; nearly 10% is in the top ten. Gammadelta T cells were flow-sorted from PBMC into Vgamma9/Vdelta2+ and Vdelta2-negative populations for bulk analysis. The chain joins TRDV1 to TRDJ1; a possible D gene is TRDD2 (6 bases). The J gene comes from matching the DNA to germline here; TCRdb lacks it. The sequenced sample consisted of gamma-delta T cells from blood. The origin of this receptor is a pool of human donors (malaria-infected and uninfected, not separated). In DNA, the CDR3 is TGTGCTCTTGCTTCCTCCAGTACTACCTCTTGGTACGCCGATAAACTCATCTTT. This gives the protein CALASSSTTSWYADKLIF.